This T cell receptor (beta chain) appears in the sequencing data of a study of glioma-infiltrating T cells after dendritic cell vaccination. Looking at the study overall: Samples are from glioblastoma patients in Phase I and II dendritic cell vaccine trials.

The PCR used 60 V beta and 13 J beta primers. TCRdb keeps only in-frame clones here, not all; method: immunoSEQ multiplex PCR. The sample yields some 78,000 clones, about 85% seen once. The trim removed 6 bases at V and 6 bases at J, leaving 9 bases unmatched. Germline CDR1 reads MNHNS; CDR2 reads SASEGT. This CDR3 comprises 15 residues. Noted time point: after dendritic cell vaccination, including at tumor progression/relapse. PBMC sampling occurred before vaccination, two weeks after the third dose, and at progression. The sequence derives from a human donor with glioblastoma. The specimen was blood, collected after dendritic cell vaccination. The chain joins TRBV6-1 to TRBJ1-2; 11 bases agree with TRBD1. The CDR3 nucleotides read TGTGCCAGCAGGTACGGGACAGGGGGGTCCGATGGCTACACCTTC. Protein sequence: CASRYGTGGSDGYTF.